These 14 T cell receptor beta chains came from one sample sequenced in a study of response to subunit inactivated influenza vaccine. TCRdb ran MiXCR on the RT-PCR reads and lists one entry per CDR3 protein. The table records 170,000 or so distinct CDR3 sequences, over 8.5% of them present only once. The material sequenced was CD8+ T cells sorted from PBMCs, taken about 24 months after vaccination. The receptors stem from a man aged 50 to 75 who received an inactivated influenza vaccine.

At least ten counts were recorded for this clonotype. The CDR3 nucleotides read TGCGCCAGCAGCTTTACAGGGGGAGGTGAGCAGTTCTTC. Its protein product is CASSFTGGGEQFF. The genes are TRBV5-1 and TRBJ2-1, with TRBD1 matching over 8 bases. The ends lost 2 bases at V and 9 bases at J; junction bases unmatched: 4. This CDR3 spans 13 amino acids. Germline CDR1 SGHRS, CDR2 YFSETQ.

This clonotype was counted ten times or more. The chain has TRBV20-1 and TRBJ2-3; 10 nucleotides line up with TRBD2. The V gene end was trimmed by 3 bases and the J gene end by 0 bases; junction bases not matched to a gene: 6. The CDR3 covers 16 residues. Germline CDR1 reads DFQATT; CDR2 reads SNEGSKA (reference sequence). CDR3 coding DNA: TGCAGTGCTAGCCCTCCTAGCGGGGGTAGCACAGATACGCAGTATTTT. Its translation is CSASPPSGGSTDTQYF.

Only a few counts were recorded for this clonotype. V gene TRBV6-4 combines with J gene TRBJ2-3, with TRBD1 matching over 7 bases. With V trimmed by 6 bases and J by 2 bases, 8 bases remained unmatched. This CDR3 contains 15 residues. The germline V gene has CDR1 MRHNA and CDR2 SNTAGT. In DNA, the CDR3 is TGTGCCAGCAGCCAGGAAGGGACAGCCACAGATACGCAGTATTTT. Encoded protein: CASSQEGTATDTQYF.

This clonotype was observed at least ten times. At one end the junction does not follow the germline gene, possibly because of a read error. The chain has TRBV4-1 and TRBJ2-5; TRBD1 or TRBD2 may be the D gene (7 bases each). The CDR3 is 14 residues long. Germline assignment: CDR1 MGHRA and CDR2 YSYEKL. CDR3 bases: TGTGCCAGCAGCCAGGGGGGGGGCCCAGAGACCCAGTACTTC. It encodes CASSQGGGPETQYF.

The chain recombines TRBV20-1 with TRBJ1-1; D is uncertain. The CDR3 is 18 amino acids. Trimming removed 2 bases from V and 0 bases from J, with 22 bases in between. Germline CDR1 DFQATT, CDR2 SNEGSKA (reference sequence). CDR3 sequence reads: CSARLLYTAAVLNTEAFF. The CDR3 coding sequence is TGCAGTGCTAGACTGTTATATACGGCAGCAGTTTTGAACACTGAAGCTTTCTTT.

The rearrangement links TRBV7-6 to TRBJ2-7, with D hard to call. V was pared by 5 bases and J by 6 bases, with 14 bases between. The germline gives CDR1 SGHVS, CDR2 FNYEAQ. The CDR3 has 13 residues. This CDR3 reads CASSLTESGEQYF. As DNA, the CDR3 is TGTGCCAGCAGCCTTACAGAGTCGGGCGAGCAGTACTTC.

There are a few counts of this clonotype. CDR3 DNA sequence: TGTGCCAGCAGCTTAGACGGAACACAGGGCAATGAGCAGTTCTTC. Encoded protein: CASSLDGTQGNEQFF. The genes are TRBV7-8 and TRBJ2-1; possible D gene TRBD1, 6 bases. There are 15 residues in the CDR3. The V end was cut by 1 base, the J end by 6 bases, with 13 bases between. CDR1 and CDR2 (germline): SGHVS, FQNEAQ. The full variable domain, rest sourced from reference TRBV7-8 and TRBJ2-1, is GAGVSQSPRYKVAKRGQDVALRCDPISGHVSLFWYQQALGQGPEFLTYFQNEAQLDKSGLPSDRFFAERPEGSVSTLKIQRTQQEDSAVYLCASSLDGTQGNEQFFGPGTRLTVL.

There are many counts of this clonotype. The chain uses TRBV7-9 and TRBJ2-3; 11 nucleotides agree with TRBD2. The junction had 1 base not matched to a gene; V was cut back by 4 bases and J by 1 base. The CDR3 length is 15 residues. CDR1 and CDR2 (germline): SEHNR, FQNEAQ (reference sequence). CDR3 in amino acids: CASSSTSGGTDTQYF. In nucleotides, the CDR3 is TGTGCCAGCAGCTCGACTAGCGGGGGCACAGATACGCAGTATTTT. Complete variable domain (other parts from reference TRBV7-9 and TRBJ2-3): DTGVSQNPRHKITKRGQNVTFRCDPISEHNRLYWYRQTLGQGPEFLTYFQNEAQLEKSRLLSDRFSAERPKGSFSTLEIQRTEQGDSAMYLCASSSTSGGTDTQYFGPGTRLTVL.

This clonotype has just a few counts. V usage is TRBV6-5 and J usage is TRBJ2-5, with D unclear. V was trimmed by 1 base and J by 3 bases, leaving 6 bases between them. The germline CDR1 and CDR2 sequences are MNHEY and SVGAGI. The CDR3 is 13 residues long. CDR3 nucleotide sequence: TGTGCCAGCAGTTACTACAGTAAAGAGACCCAGTACTTC. The encoded protein is CASSYYSKETQYF.

Many counts were recorded for this clonotype. The chain uses TRBV24-1 and TRBJ2-5; D is ambiguous. V was clipped by 0 bases and J by 3 bases, with 4 bases between them. The length of the CDR3 is 13 residues. Germline CDR1 reads KGHDR; CDR2 reads SFDVKD. The CDR3 protein is CATSDLSEETQYF. Written as DNA, the CDR3 is TGTGCCACCAGTGATTTGTCAGAAGAGACCCAGTACTTC.

A word on this clonotype: One end of the junction does not line up with germline, which may come from a read error. The V call is TRBV30, the J call TRBJ2-7; D unclear. This CDR3 contains 12 residues. Germline V gene sequence: CDR1 GTSNPN, CDR2 SVGIG (reference sequence). CDR3 in DNA: TGTGCCTGGTGTGTTGGCGGCTACGAGCAGTACTTC. This encodes CAWCVGGYEQYF.

This clonotype was observed a handful of times. The CDR3 bases are TGTGCCAGCAGTTTAGAGGGACCGTTCCAGCATTTT. Translating it yields CASSLEGPFQHF. This chain joins TRBV12-3 or TRBV12-4 and TRBJ1-5, with D possibly being TRBD1 (5 bases). Trimming removed 1 base from V and 12 bases from J, with 10 bases in between. The CDR3 has 12 residues.

There are a few counts of this clonotype. The J gene is TRBJ2-7, the V gene TRBV12-3 or TRBV12-4; D not certain. The CDR3 spans 10 residues. Trimming removed 5 bases at V and 4 bases at J, with 3 bases between. CDR3 DNA sequence: TGTGCCAGCAGTATGTACGAGCAGTACTTC. The encoded protein is CASSMYEQYF.

This clonotype was recorded a few times. Here the CDR3 DNA reads TGTGCCAGCAGCCAAGATTCCTCCCTCCCCTGGCCCCAGCATTTT. This sequence encodes CASSQDSSLPWPQHF. The chain couples TRBV3-1 to TRBJ1-5; D remains unclear. V was clipped by 0 bases and J by 9 bases, with 15 bases between them. The CDR3 spans 15 residues. The germline CDR1 and CDR2 sequences are LGHDT and YNNKEL (reference sequence).